This TCR beta chain was documented in a study of CD8 T cell repertoires and HIV-1 epitope variants. In the study overall: Tested: three Gag epitope families, Nef HW9 and YT9. 1M T cells were kept uncultured as a baseline.

TCRdb's copy holds only in-frame clones and misses some; the assay was immunoSEQ multiplex PCR. The data contain 90,000 or so clones, 74% of them singletons. V was pared by 5 bases and J by 3 bases, with 7 bases of the junction left unmatched. Germline loops: CDR1 MDHEN, CDR2 SYDVKM. The CDR3 sequence is 16 residues long. Material: uncultured baseline CD8+ T cells from peripheral blood mononuclear cells (PBMCs). The receptor's source is a male donor with HIV. The chain has TRBV28 and TRBJ2-3; 11 positions agree with TRBD2. The CDR3 nucleotides are TGTGCCAGCAGTCCCCAGACTAGCGGGGTAACAGATACGCAGTATTTT. This gives the protein CASSPQTSGVTDTQYF. Filled out from reference TRBV28 and TRBJ2-3, the complete variable domain reads DVKVTQSSRYLVKRTGEKVFLECVQDMDHENMFWYRQDPGLGLRLIYFSYDVKMKEKGDIPEGYSVSREKKERFSLILESASTNQTSMYLCASSPQTSGVTDTQYFGPGTRLTVL.